Presented here are 3 T cell receptor beta chains from one specimen sequenced in a study of cytomegalovirus exposure and HLA in healthy donors. Amplification used 60 Vbeta primers and 13 Jbeta primers. TCRdb's copy holds only in-frame clones and misses some; the assay was immunoSEQ multiplex PCR. The table shows more than 90,000 clones, with 76% occurring only once. The material sequenced was PBMCs. The source is a man aged 35-49 years in good health and CMV-seronegative.

This chain links TRBV10-3 with TRBJ1-6, with D tentatively TRBD1 (6 bases). With 6 bases removed from V and 5 bases from J, the gap between germline ends came to 14 bases. In germline, CDR1 is ENHRY, CDR2 SYGVKD. CDR3 size: 15 residues. CDR3 coding DNA: TGTGCCATCAGACGACAGGATGATAATAATTCACCCCTCCACTTT. This codes for CAIRRQDDNNSPLHF.

This chain uses TRBV27 with TRBJ2-1, with a weak D call TRBD2 (6 bases). This CDR3 is built from 15 residues. Trimming took 6 bases from V and 2 from J, leaving 14 bases between them. Germline V gene sequence: CDR1 MNHEY, CDR2 SMNVEV (reference sequence). The CDR3 sequence: CASSRGTSPYNEQFF. For the CDR3, the DNA is TGTGCCAGCAGCCGCGGGACCTCACCCTACAATGAGCAGTTCTTC.

The CDR3 DNA reads TGTGCCAGCGGCCGATCGGCGGTCCACTCCTACGAGCAGTACTTC. As protein: CASGRSAVHSYEQYF. The chain joins TRBV7-9 to TRBJ2-7; no definite D call. The CDR3 consists of 15 residues. The germline CDR1 and CDR2 sequences are SEHNR and FQNEAQ (reference sequence). The V gene lost 8 bases and the J gene lost 0 bases, with 17 bases spanning the gap.